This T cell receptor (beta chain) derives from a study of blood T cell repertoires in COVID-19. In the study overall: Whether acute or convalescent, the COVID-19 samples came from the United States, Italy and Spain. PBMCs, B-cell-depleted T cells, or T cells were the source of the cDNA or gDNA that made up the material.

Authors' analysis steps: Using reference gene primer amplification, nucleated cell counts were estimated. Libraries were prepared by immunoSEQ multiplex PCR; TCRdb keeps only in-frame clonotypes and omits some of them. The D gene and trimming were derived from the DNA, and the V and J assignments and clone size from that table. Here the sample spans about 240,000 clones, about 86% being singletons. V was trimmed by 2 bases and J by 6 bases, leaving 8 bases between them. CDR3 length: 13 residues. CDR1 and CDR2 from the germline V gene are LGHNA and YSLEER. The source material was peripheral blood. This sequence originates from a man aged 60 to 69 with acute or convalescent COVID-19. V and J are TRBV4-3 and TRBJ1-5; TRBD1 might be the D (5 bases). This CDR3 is CASSQRGTQPQHF. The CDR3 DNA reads TGCGCCAGCAGCCAACGGGGGACTCAGCCCCAGCATTTT.